The T cell receptor beta chain described here comes from a study of blood T cells in healthy people across ages. This clonotype was counted ten times or more. With 6 bases clipped from V and 2 bases from J, the junction kept 3 bases outside the gene matches. This CDR3 has 14 residues. The germline CDR1 and CDR2 sequences are DFQATT and SNEGSKA (reference sequence). A second PCR of 7 to 11 cycles used a sample-barcoded 5' primer and a J-beta primer mix. All cDNA molecules were each tagged by a template-switch adaptor with 12 random nucleotides. MiXCR, applied by TCRdb to the 5' RACE reads, yields one record per CDR3 protein. This table has 1.5 million to 2 million distinct CDR3 sequences, about two fifths appearing once.

The TCR originated in a human donor in good health. Sequences were obtained from blood. The chain couples TRBV20-1 to TRBJ2-3, with 12 bases aligning to TRBD2. CDR3 nucleotides: TGCAGTGCCAGACTAGCGGGGGTCACAGATACGCAGTATTTT. Translation: CSARLAGVTDTQYF.